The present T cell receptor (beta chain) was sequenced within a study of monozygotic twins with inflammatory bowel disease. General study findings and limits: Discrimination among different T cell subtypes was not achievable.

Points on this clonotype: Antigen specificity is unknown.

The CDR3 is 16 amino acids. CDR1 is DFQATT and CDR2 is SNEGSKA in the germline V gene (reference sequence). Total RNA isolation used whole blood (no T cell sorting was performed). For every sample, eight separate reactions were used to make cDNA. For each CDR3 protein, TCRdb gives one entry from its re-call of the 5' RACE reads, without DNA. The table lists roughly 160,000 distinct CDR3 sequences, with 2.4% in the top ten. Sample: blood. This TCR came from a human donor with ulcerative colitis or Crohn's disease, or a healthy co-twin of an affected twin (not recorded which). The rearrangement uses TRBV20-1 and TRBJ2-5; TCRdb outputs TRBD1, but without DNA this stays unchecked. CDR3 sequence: CSARLRDRRGQETQYF.